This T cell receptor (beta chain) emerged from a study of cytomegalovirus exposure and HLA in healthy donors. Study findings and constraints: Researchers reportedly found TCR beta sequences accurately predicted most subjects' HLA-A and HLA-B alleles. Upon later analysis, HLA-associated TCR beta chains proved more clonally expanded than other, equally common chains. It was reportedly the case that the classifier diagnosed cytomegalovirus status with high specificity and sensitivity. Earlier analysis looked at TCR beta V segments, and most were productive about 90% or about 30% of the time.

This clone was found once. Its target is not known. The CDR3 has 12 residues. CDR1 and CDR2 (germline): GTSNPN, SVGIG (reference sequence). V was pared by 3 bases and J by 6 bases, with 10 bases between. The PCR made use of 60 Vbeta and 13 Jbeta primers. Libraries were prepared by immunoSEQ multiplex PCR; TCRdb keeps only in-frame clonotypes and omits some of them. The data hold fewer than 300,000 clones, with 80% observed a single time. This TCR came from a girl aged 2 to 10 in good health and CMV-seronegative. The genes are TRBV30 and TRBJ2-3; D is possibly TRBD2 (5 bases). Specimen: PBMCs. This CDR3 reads CAWSDGGDTQYF. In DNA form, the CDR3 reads TGTGCCTGGAGCGACGGCGGGGATACGCAGTATTTT.